This T cell receptor beta chain is drawn from a study of cytomegalovirus exposure and HLA in healthy donors. Primers: 60 Vbeta forward and 13 Jbeta reverse. Some clones are missing from TCRdb's copy, which holds only in-frame ones; the method was immunoSEQ multiplex PCR. The sample consists of approximately 90,000 clones, around four fifths of them appearing once. The CDR3 contains 14 residues. Per germline, CDR1 MNHEY and CDR2 SVGAGI. Unmatched junction bases numbered 4, after V lost 5 bases and J lost 0 bases. This clone occurred once. This TCR derives from a male donor in good health and CMV-seronegative. The sequenced sample consisted of PBMCs. This chain links TRBV6-5 with TRBJ2-7; 7 bases agree with TRBD2. As DNA, the CDR3 is TGTGCCAGCAGTGCTAGCGGATACTCCTACGAGCAGTACTTC. The encoded protein is CASSASGYSYEQYF.